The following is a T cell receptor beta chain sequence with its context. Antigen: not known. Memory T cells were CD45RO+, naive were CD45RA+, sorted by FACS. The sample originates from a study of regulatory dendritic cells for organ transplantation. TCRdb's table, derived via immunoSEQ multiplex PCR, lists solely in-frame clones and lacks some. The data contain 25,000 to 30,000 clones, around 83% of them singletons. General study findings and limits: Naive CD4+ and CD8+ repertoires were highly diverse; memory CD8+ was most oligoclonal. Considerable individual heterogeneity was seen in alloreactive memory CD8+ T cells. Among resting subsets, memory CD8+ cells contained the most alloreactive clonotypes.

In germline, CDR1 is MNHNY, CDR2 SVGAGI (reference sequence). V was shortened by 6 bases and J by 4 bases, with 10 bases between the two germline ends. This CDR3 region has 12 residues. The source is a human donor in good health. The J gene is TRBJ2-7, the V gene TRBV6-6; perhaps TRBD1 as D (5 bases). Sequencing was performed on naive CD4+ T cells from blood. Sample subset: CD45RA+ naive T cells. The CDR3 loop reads CASRTQVYEQYF. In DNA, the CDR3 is TGTGCCAGCAGAACACAGGTATACGAGCAGTACTTC.